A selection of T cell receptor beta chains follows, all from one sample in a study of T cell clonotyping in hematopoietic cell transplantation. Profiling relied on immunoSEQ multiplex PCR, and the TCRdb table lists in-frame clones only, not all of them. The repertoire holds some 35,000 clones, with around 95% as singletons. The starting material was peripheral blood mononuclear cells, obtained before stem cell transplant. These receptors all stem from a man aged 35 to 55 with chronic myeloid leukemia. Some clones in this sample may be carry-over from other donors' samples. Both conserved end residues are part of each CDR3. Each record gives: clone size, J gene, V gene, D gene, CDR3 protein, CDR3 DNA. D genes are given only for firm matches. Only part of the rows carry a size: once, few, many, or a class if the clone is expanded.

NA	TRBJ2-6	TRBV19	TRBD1	CASHTPGQGARGANVLTF	TGTGCCAGCCATACTCCGGGACAGGGGGCAAGAGGGGCCAACGTCCTGACTTTC
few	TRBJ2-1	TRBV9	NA	CASSPWNNEQFF	TGTGCCAGCAGCCCCTGGAACAATGAGCAGTTCTTC
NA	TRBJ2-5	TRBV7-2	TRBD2	CASSLVPRRGALQETQYF	TGTGCCAGCAGCTTAGTCCCCAGGCGGGGGGCCCTCCAAGAGACCCAGTACTTC
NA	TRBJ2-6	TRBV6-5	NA	CASSYPGVGANVLTF	TGTGCCAGCAGTTACCCAGGGGTCGGGGCCAACGTCCTGACTTTC
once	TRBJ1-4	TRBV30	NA	CASEAGTREKLFF	TGTGCTTCGGAAGCCGGGACGAGGGAAAAACTGTTTTTT
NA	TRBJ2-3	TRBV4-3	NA	CASSPRRTDTQYF	TGCGCCAGCAGCCCGAGGAGGACAGATACGCAGTATTTT
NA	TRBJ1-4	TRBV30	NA	CAWSSEARKLFF	TGTGCCTGGAGCTCCGAGGCGCGGAAACTGTTTTTT
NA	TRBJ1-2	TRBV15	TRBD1	CATSERDRKEGYTF	TGTGCCACCAGCGAACGGGACAGAAAGGAGGGCTACACCTTC
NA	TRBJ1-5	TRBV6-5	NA	CASSSEGLGSNQPQHF	TGTGCCAGCAGTTCCGAGGGTCTCGGGAGCAATCAGCCCCAGCATTTT
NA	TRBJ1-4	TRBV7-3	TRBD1	CASSLDRGEKLFF	TGTGCCAGCAGCTTAGACAGGGGAGAAAAACTGTTTTTT
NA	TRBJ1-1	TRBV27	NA	CASSLSGEKAFF	TGTGCCAGCAGTTTGTCAGGGGAGAAAGCTTTCTTT
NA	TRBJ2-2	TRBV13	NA	CASSLRQANTGELFF	TGTGCCAGCAGCTTGAGACAGGCGAACACCGGGGAGCTGTTTTTT
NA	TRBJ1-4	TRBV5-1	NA	CASSLSGAREKLFF	TGCGCCAGCAGCCTATCAGGGGCGCGGGAAAAACTGTTTTTT
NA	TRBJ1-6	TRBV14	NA	CASSQGWGGRADSPLHF	TGTGCCAGCAGCCAAGGGTGGGGAGGCCGAGCCGATTCACCCCTCCACTTT
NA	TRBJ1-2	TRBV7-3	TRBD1	CASSLTDRGRDGYTF	TGTGCCAGCAGCTTAACGGACAGGGGGCGGGATGGCTACACCTTC
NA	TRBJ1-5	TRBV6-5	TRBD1	CASRDRSYSNQPQHF	TGTGCCAGCAGGGACAGGTCCTATAGCAATCAGCCCCAGCATTTT
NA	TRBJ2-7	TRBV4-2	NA	CASGLSSYEQYF	TGTGCCAGCGGTTTGAGCTCCTACGAGCAGTACTTC
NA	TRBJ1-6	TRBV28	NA	CASSPRFWTVFSPLHF	TGTGCCAGCAGCCCCAGATTCTGGACAGTGTTTTCACCCCTCCACTTT
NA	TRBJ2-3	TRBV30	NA	CAWSVGAGAADTQYF	TGTGCCTGGAGTGTAGGTGCGGGGGCGGCCGATACGCAGTATTTT
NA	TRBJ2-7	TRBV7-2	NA	CASSLVALGYEQYF	TGTGCCAGCAGCTTAGTCGCTCTAGGCTACGAGCAGTACTTC
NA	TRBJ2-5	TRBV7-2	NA	CASSPSGHTETQYF	TGTGCCAGCAGCCCTTCGGGCCATACCGAGACCCAGTACTTC
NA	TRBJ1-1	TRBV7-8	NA	CASSLGGPTEAFF	TGTGCCAGCAGCTTAGGGGGACCCACTGAAGCTTTCTTT
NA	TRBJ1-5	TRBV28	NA	CASTKIGVHQPQHF	TGTGCCAGCACCAAAATCGGGGTCCATCAGCCCCAGCATTTT
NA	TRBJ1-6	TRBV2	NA	CASSISGDSPLHF	TGTGCCAGCAGTATTTCAGGGGACTCACCCCTCCACTTT
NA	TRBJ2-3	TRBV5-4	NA	CASSRLGTDTQYF	TGTGCCAGCAGCCGCCTAGGCACAGATACGCAGTATTTT
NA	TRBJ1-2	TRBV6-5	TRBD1	CASSFGQGVTYGYTF	TGTGCCAGCAGTTTCGGCCAGGGGGTTACCTATGGCTACACCTTC
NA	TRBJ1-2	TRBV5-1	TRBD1	CASSWGGTDRYGYTF	TGCGCCAGCAGCTGGGGTGGGACAGATCGCTATGGCTACACCTTC
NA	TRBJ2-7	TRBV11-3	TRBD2	CASSLVFASGAYEQYF	TGTGCCAGCAGCTTAGTTTTCGCCAGCGGGGCCTACGAGCAGTACTTC
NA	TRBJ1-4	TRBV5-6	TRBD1	CASSSGTESEKLFF	TGTGCCAGCAGCTCCGGGACAGAATCTGAAAAACTGTTTTTT
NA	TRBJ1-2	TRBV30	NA	CAWSVSLGLYGYTF	TGTGCCTGGAGTGTGTCCCTTGGGCTATACGGCTACACCTTC
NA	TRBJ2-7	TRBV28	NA	CASSSGERDSHEQYF	TGTGCCAGCAGTTCGGGGGAAAGGGACAGCCACGAGCAGTACTTC
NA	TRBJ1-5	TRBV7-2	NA	CASSLVGGMVNQPQHF	TGTGCCAGCAGCTTAGTGGGGGGAATGGTTAATCAGCCCCAGCATTTT
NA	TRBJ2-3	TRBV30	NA	CAWSSGAAQYF	TGTGCCTGGAGTTCCGGAGCAGCGCAGTATTTT
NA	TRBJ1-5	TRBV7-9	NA	CASPSGPRVWSNQPQHF	TGTGCCAGCCCCTCCGGACCCCGGGTTTGGAGCAATCAGCCCCAGCATTTT
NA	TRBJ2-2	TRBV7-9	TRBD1	CASSSKMDRGLLAGELFF	TGTGCCAGCAGCTCAAAGATGGACAGGGGGCTCTTAGCCGGGGAGCTGTTTTTT
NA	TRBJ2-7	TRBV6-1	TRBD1	CASSERRGGQGIF	TGTGCCAGCAGTGAAAGGAGGGGGGGACAGGGAATCTTC
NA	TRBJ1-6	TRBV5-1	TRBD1	CASSLGTGASPLHF	TGCGCCAGCAGCTTGGGGACAGGGGCTTCACCCCTCCACTTT
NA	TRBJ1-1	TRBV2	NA	CASIGVTEAFF	TGTGCCAGCATTGGAGTCACTGAAGCTTTCTTT
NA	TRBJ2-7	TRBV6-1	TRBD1	CASSLRTGLDYEQYF	TGTGCCAGCAGTCTCCGGACAGGGTTGGATTACGAGCAGTACTTC
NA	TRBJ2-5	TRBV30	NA	CAWSVQETQYF	TGTGCCTGGAGTGTACAAGAGACCCAGTACTTC
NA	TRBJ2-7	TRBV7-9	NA	CASSLTGPYEQYF	TGTGCCAGCAGCTTAACAGGGCCCTACGAGCAGTACTTC
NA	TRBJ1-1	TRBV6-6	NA	CASSLREDNAEAFF	TGTGCCAGCAGCTTAAGGGAGGATAACGCTGAAGCTTTCTTT
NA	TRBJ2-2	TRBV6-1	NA	CASTPDSGELFF	TGTGCCAGCACCCCAGATAGCGGGGAGCTGTTTTTT
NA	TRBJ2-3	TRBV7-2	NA	CASSLALGRADTQYF	TGTGCCAGCAGCTTAGCGCTGGGTCGGGCAGATACGCAGTATTTT
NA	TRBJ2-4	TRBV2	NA	CASSAGAKNIQYF	TGTGCCAGCAGTGCTGGGGCCAAAAACATTCAGTACTTC
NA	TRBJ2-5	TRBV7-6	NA	CASSHLQLETQYF	TGTGCCAGCAGTCACCTCCAGTTAGAGACCCAGTACTTC
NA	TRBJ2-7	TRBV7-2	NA	CASSLTASYEQYF	TGTGCCAGCAGCTTGACAGCCTCCTACGAGCAGTACTTC
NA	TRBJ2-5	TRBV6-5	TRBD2	CASSPSGGTQETQYF	TGTGCCAGCAGTCCCTCGGGGGGGACCCAAGAGACCCAGTACTTC
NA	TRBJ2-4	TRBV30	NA	CAWSVLGNIQYF	TGTGCCTGGTCGGTCCTCGGGAACATTCAGTACTTC
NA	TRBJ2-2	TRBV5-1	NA	CASSGGTQNTGELFF	TGCGCCAGCAGCGGCGGGACACAAAACACCGGGGAGCTGTTTTTT
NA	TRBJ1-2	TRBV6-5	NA	CASSYRTSYGYTF	TGTGCCAGCAGTTACAGGACTTCCTATGGCTACACCTTC
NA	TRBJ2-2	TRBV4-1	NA	CASSQETTGTGELFF	TGCGCCAGCAGCCAAGAGACAACGGGCACCGGGGAGCTGTTTTTT
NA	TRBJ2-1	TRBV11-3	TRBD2	CASSPGTSPHNEQFF	TGTGCCAGCAGCCCAGGGACTAGCCCTCACAATGAGCAGTTCTTC
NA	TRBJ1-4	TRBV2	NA	CASSFTGLLNEKLFF	TGTGCCAGCAGTTTTACAGGGCTACTTAATGAAAAACTGTTTTTT
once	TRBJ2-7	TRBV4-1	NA	CASSQADSSYEQYF	TGCGCCAGCAGCCAGGCCGACAGCTCCTACGAGCAGTACTTC